The following is a T cell receptor (beta chain) sequence with its context. The sample belongs to a study of cytomegalovirus exposure and HLA in healthy donors. About the research overall: Per a later analysis, the roughly 690 first-cohort and approximately 120 validation repertoires shared one platform.

Repertoires were generated with immunoSEQ multiplex PCR, while TCRdb's copy carries only in-frame clones and drops some. The repertoire has about 58,000 clones, about 88% of them found once; the top ten carry more than 0.85%. The CDR3 loop spans 13 amino acids. V was clipped by 5 bases and J by 5 bases, with 11 bases between them. CDR1 is MNHEY and CDR2 is SVGAGI in the germline V gene. The V and J genes are TRBV6-5 and TRBJ2-3; D is unresolved. Sequenced input: PBMCs. This clonotype originated in a young man in good health and CMV-seronegative. The CDR3: CASSPSFVDTQYF. CDR3 sequence (DNA): TGTGCCAGCAGTCCGTCTTTTGTAGATACGCAGTATTTT.